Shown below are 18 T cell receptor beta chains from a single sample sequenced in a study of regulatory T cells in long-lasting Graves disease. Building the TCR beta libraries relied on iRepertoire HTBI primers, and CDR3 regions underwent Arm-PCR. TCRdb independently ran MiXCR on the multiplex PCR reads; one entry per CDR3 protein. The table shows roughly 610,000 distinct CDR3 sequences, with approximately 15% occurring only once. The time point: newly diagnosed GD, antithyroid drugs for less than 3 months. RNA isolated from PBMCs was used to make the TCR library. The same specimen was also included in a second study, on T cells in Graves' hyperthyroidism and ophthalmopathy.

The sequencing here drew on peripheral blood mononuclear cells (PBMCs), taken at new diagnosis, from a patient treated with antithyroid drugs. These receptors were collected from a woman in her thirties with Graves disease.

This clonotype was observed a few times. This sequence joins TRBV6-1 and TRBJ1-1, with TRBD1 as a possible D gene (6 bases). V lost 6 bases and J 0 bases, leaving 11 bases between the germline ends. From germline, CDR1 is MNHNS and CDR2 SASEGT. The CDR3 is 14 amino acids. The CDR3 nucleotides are TGTGCCAGCAGAGATGGACAGCTGAACACTGAAGCTTTCTTT. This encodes CASRDGQLNTEAFF.

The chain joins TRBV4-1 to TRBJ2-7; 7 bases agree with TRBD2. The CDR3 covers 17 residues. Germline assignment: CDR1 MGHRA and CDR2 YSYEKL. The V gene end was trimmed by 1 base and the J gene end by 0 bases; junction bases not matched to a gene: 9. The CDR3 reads CASSQGDLAENSYEQYF. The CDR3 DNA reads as TGCGCCAGCAGCCAAGGGGATCTAGCGGAGAACTCCTACGAGCAGTACTTC.

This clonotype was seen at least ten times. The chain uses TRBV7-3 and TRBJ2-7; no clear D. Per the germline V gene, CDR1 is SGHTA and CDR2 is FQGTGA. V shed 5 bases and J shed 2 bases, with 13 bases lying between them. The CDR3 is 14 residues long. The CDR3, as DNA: TGTGCCAGCAGCCCACGTAACCACCCCTACGAGCAGTACTTC. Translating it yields CASSPRNHPYEQYF.

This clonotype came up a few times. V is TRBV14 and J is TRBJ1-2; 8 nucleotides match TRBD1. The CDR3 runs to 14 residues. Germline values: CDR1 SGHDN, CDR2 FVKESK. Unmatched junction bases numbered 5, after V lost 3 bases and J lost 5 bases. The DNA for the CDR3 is TGTGCCAGCAGCCAGACTACAGGGGGATATGGCTACACCTTC. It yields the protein CASSQTTGGYGYTF.

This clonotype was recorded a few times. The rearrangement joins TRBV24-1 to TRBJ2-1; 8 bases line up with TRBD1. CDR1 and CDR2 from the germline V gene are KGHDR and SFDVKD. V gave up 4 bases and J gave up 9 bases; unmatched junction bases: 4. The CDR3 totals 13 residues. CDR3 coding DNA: TGTGCCACCAGTGACAGGGGGCGAAGTGAGCAGTTCTTC. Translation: CATSDRGRSEQFF.

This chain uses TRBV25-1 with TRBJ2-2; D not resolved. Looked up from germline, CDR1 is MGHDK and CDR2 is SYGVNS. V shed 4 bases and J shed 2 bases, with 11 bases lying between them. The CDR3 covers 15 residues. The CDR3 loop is CASSGAGSNTGELFF. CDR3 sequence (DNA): TGTGCCAGCAGTGGGGCCGGCAGCAACACCGGGGAGCTGTTTTTT.

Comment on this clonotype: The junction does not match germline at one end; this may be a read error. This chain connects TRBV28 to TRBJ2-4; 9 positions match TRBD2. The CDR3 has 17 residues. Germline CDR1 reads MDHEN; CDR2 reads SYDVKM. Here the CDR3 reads CTSSPSGTSGAKNIQYF. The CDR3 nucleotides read TGTACCAGCAGTCCTAGCGGGACGAGTGGTGCCAAAAACATTCAGTACTTC.

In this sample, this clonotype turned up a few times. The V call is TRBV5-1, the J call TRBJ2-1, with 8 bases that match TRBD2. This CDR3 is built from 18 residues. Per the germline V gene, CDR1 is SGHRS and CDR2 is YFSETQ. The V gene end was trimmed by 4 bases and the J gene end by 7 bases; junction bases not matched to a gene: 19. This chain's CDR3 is CASSNPVGLAGPGNEQFF. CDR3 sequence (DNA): TGCGCCAGCAGCAACCCGGTGGGCCTAGCGGGCCCTGGGAATGAGCAGTTCTTC.

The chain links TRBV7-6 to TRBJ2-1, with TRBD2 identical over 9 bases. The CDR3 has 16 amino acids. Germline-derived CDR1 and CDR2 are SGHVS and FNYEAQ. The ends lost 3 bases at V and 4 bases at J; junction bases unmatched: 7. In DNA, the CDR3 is TGTGCCAGCAGCTTCGCTAGCGGGACACCTTACAATGAGCAGTTCTTC. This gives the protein CASSFASGTPYNEQFF. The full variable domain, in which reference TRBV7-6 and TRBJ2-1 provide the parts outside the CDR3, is GAGVSQSPRYKVTKRGQDVALRCDPISGHVSLYWYRQALGQGPEFLTYFNYEAQQDKSGLPNDRFSAERPEGSISTLTIQRTEQRDSAMYRCASSFASGTPYNEQFFGPGTRLTVL.

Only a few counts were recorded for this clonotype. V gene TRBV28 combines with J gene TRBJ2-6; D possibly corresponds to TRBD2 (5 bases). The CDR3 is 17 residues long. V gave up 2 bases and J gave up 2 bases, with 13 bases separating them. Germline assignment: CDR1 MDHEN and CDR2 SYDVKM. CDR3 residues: CASSLRTHRTGANVLTF. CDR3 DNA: TGTGCCAGCAGTTTAAGGACTCACAGAACTGGGGCCAACGTCCTGACTTTC.

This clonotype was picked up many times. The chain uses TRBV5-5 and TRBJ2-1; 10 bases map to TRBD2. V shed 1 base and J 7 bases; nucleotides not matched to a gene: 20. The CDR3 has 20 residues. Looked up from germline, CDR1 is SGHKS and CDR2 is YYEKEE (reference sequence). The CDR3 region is CASSLRQSGRATSGMNEQFF. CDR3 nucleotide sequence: TGTGCCAGCAGCTTGAGGCAAAGCGGGAGGGCTACCTCCGGGATGAATGAGCAGTTCTTC.

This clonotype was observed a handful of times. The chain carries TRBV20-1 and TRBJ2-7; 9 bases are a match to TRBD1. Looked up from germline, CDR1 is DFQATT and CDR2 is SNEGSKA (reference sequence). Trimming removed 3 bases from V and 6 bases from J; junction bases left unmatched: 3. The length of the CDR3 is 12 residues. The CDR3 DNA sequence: TGCAGTGCTAGGGACAGGGGCCGCGAGCAGTACTTC. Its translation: CSARDRGREQYF.

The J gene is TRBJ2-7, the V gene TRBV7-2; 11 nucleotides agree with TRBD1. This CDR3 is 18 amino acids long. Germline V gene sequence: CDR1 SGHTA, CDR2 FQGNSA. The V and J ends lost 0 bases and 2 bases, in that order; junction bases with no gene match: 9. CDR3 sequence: CASSLAASGTGGTYEQYF. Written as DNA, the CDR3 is TGTGCCAGCAGCTTAGCCGCCTCAGGGACAGGGGGAACCTACGAGCAGTACTTC.

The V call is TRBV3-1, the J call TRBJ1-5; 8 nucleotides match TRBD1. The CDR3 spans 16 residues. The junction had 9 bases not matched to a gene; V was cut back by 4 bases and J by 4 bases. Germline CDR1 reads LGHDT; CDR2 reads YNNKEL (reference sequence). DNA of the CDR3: TGTGCCAGCAGCCCAGGGACAGGACAAACAAATCAGCCCCAGCATTTT. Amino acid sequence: CASSPGTGQTNQPQHF.

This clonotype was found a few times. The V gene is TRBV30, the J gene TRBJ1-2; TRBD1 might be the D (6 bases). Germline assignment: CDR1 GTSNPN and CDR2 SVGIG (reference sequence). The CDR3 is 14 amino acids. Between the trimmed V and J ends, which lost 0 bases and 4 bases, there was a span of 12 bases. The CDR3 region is CAWSVQGGLYGYTF. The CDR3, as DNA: TGTGCCTGGAGTGTACAAGGGGGACTCTATGGCTACACCTTC.

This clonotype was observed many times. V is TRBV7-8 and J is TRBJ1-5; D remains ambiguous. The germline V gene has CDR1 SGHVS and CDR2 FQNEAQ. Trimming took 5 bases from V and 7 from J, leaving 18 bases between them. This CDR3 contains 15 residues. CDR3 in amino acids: CASSPYMTAPQPQHF. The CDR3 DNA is TGTGCCAGCAGCCCTTACATGACTGCCCCACAGCCCCAGCATTTT.

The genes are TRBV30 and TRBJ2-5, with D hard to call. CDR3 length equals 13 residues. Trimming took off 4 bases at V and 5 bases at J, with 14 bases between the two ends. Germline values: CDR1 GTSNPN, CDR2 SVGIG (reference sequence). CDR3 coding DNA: TGTGCCTGGAAATTCGACCTGAGGGAGACCCAGTACTTC. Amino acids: CAWKFDLRETQYF. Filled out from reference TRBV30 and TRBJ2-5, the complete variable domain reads SQTIHQWPATLVQPVGSPLSLECTVEGTSNPNLYWYRQAAGRGLQLLFYSVGIGQISSEVPQNLSASRPQDRQFILSSKKLLLSDSGFYLCAWKFDLRETQYFGPGTRLLVL.

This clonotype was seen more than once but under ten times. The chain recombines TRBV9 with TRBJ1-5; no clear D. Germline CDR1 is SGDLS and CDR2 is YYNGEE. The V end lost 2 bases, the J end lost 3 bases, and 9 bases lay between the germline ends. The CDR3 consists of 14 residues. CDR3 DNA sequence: TGTGCCAGCAGCGTTGGCAGTAACAATCAGCCCCAGCATTTT. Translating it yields CASSVGSNNQPQHF. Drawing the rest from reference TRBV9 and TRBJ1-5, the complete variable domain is DSGVTQTPKHLITATGQRVTLRCSPRSGDLSVYWYQQSLDQGLQFLIQYYNGEERAKGNILERFSAQQFPDLHSELNLSSLELGDSALYFCASSVGSNNQPQHFGDGTRLSIL.